A single sample gave rise to the 26 T cell receptor beta chains below, sequenced in a study of cytomegalovirus exposure and HLA in healthy donors. Measured with immunoSEQ multiplex PCR; TCRdb has only the in-frame clones, and not every one. This sample has approximately 200,000 clones, with about 90% found just once. Sequences were obtained from PBMCs. These receptors all stem from a woman aged 18-29 years in good health and CMV-seronegative.

The chain employs TRBV6-1 and TRBJ2-2, with TRBD2 matching over 7 bases. This CDR3 spans 14 amino acids. V trimming: 4 bases; J trimming: 7 bases; junction bases outside the gene matches: 6. The V gene's germline CDR1 is MNHNS and CDR2 SASEGT. In nucleotides, the CDR3 is TGTGCCAGCAGTGTTCGGGGGGTTAGCGGGGAGCTGTTTTTT. Protein product: CASSVRGVSGELFF.

V is TRBV9 and J is TRBJ2-1, with D perhaps matching TRBD2 (5 bases). The germline V gene encodes CDR1 SGDLS and CDR2 YYNGEE. Between the trimmed V and J ends, which lost 4 bases and 7 bases, there was a span of 18 bases. This CDR3 has 15 amino acids. CDR3 nucleotides: TGTGCCAGCAGCCCGAGCCCTAGCATGGGGAATGAGCAGTTCTTC. Translation gives CASSPSPSMGNEQFF.

The rearrangement uses TRBV19 and TRBJ1-2; TRBD1 matches 7 bases. CDR3 length equals 13 residues. CDR1 is LNHDA, CDR2 SQIVND, per germline (reference sequence). With 5 bases clipped from V and 4 bases from J, the junction kept 4 bases outside the gene matches. The CDR3, as DNA: TGTGCCAGTAGTCCGCGGGACAGCTATGGCTACACCTTC. Protein product: CASSPRDSYGYTF.

The chain combines TRBV11-2 with TRBJ2-1, with 13 bases identical to TRBD2. The CDR3 has 16 amino acids. Germline V lookup: CDR1 SGHAT, CDR2 FQNNGV. The V gene end was trimmed by 2 bases and the J gene end by 10 bases; junction bases not matched to a gene: 8. The CDR3 reads CASSLSGTSGIREQFF. In nucleotides, the CDR3 is TGTGCCAGCAGCTTATCAGGGACTAGCGGGATTAGGGAGCAGTTCTTC.

This clone was seen only once. This chain connects TRBV19 to TRBJ2-1, with TRBD2 matching 11 bases. Germline CDR1 and CDR2: LNHDA and SQIVND (reference sequence). The CDR3 length is 15 residues. J was trimmed by 9 bases and V by 6 bases; bases with no gene match: 10. The CDR3 DNA reads as TGTGCCAGTAGCATACTAGCGGGAGATTCGGGTGAGCAGTTCTTC. Translation: CASSILAGDSGEQFF.

The chain recombines TRBV4-1 with TRBJ2-7; TRBD2 matches 7 bases. The CDR3 loop spans 16 amino acids. Per the germline V gene, CDR1 is MGHRA and CDR2 is YSYEKL. V dropped 4 bases and J dropped 0; count of bases not matched to a gene: 9. CDR3 nucleotide sequence: TGCGCCAGCAGCCGGACCCTTAGCGGGTACTCCTACGAGCAGTACTTC. Translating it yields CASSRTLSGYSYEQYF.

The chain has TRBV10-2 and TRBJ1-1, with no clear D. V shed 10 bases and J shed 5 bases, with 17 bases lying between them. The CDR3 covers 13 residues. Per germline, CDR1 WSHSY and CDR2 SAAADI. As DNA, the CDR3 is TGCGCCACGAGGATGAGTCCACGGACTGAAGCTTTCTTT. Amino acid sequence: CATRMSPRTEAFF.

The V gene is TRBV19, the J gene TRBJ1-2; 8 bases fit TRBD1. Germline CDR1 and CDR2: LNHDA and SQIVND (reference sequence). The CDR3 consists of 13 residues. V shed 3 bases, J shed 7 bases, and the junction held 4 bases outside the gene matches. The CDR3 DNA reads as TGTGCCAGTAGTATGGACAGGGATGGTGGCTACACCTTC. It encodes CASSMDRDGGYTF.

This rearrangement joins TRBV14 to TRBJ2-1; 9 bases line up with TRBD2. The trim removed 1 base at V and 7 bases at J, leaving 5 bases unmatched. The CDR3 runs 15 residues. Germline V CDR1 and CDR2: SGHDN, FVKESK. The CDR3 sequence is CASSQVQAGGNEQFF. The CDR3 region has the DNA TGTGCCAGCAGCCAAGTTCAAGCGGGAGGTAATGAGCAGTTCTTC.

The chain links TRBV14 to TRBJ1-1; 7 bases fit TRBD1. V was clipped by 4 bases and J by 4 bases; unmatched bases: 3. From germline, CDR1 is SGHDN and CDR2 FVKESK. The CDR3 is 13 residues long. In DNA form, the CDR3 reads TGTGCCAGCAGCCCCCGACAGGGCACTGAAGCTTTCTTT. This gives the protein CASSPRQGTEAFF.

The chain's CDR3 is CARSRSTDTQYF. The DNA for the CDR3 is TGTGCCAGGTCCCGTAGCACAGATACGCAGTATTTT. This chain joins TRBV6-1 and TRBJ2-3; D remains ambiguous. The V gene lost 9 bases and the J gene lost 0 bases, with 7 bases spanning the gap. This CDR3 contains 12 residues. CDR1 and CDR2 from the germline V gene are MNHNS and SASEGT.

The chain couples TRBV29-1 to TRBJ2-7; D gene uncertain. CDR1 is SQVTM and CDR2 is ANQGSEA in the germline V gene. Trimming removed 1 base from V and 9 bases from J, with 16 bases in between. CDR3 length equals 13 residues. CDR3 region: CSVEVPLRLGQYF. In DNA form, the CDR3 reads TGCAGCGTTGAAGTACCGTTGCGACTCGGGCAGTACTTC.

CDR3: CASSSPLWNTEAFF. CDR3 bases: TGTGCCAGCAGCTCCCCCCTGTGGAACACTGAAGCTTTCTTT. V usage is TRBV5-6 and J usage is TRBJ1-1; no clear D gene. CDR3 size: 14 residues. In germline, CDR1 is SGHDT, CDR2 YYEEEE. Deletions cut 3 bases from V and 1 base from J, with 10 bases between.

This clone was detected only once. J is TRBJ2-1 and V is TRBV27; D unresolved. The CDR3 consists of 16 residues. Germline V gene lookup returns CDR1 MNHEY and CDR2 SMNVEV (reference sequence). V was shortened by 2 bases and J by 2 bases, with 13 bases between the two germline ends. CDR3 region: CASSLETPSTYNEQFF. As DNA, the CDR3 is TGTGCCAGCAGTTTAGAGACACCTTCTACCTACAATGAGCAGTTCTTC.

This clone has just a few counts. This CDR3 reads CASSQGRNRNSPLHF. The CDR3 DNA is TGTGCCAGCAGCCAGGGAAGGAACAGGAATTCACCCCTCCACTTT. This sequence joins TRBV11-2 and TRBJ1-6, with D maybe TRBD1 (5 bases). Per the germline V gene, CDR1 is SGHAT and CDR2 is FQNNGV. The length of the CDR3 is 15 residues. Between the trimmed V and J ends, which lost 5 bases and 7 bases, there was a span of 15 bases.

J is TRBJ1-5 and V is TRBV2; D is unresolved. CDR3 length: 13 residues. Trimming stripped 7 bases from V and 8 bases from J, with 15 bases between. The germline V gene encodes CDR1 SNHLY and CDR2 FYNNEI. CDR3 sequence: CASTLGGLKPQHF. DNA for the CDR3: TGTGCCAGCACCTTGGGAGGGTTGAAGCCCCAGCATTTT. Using reference TRBV2 and TRBJ1-5 for the parts outside the CDR3, the full variable domain is EPEVTQTPSHQVTQMGQEVILRCVPISNHLYFYWYRQILGQKVEFLVSFYNNEISEKSEIFDDQFSVERPDGSNFTLKIRSTKLEDSAMYFCASTLGGLKPQHFGDGTRLSIL.

V and J are TRBV27 and TRBJ2-1; a possible D gene is TRBD2 (6 bases). In germline, CDR1 is MNHEY, CDR2 SMNVEV (reference sequence). This CDR3 region has 14 residues. The V end lost 4 bases, the J end lost 9 bases, and 16 bases lay between the germline ends. CDR3 nucleotide sequence: TGTGCCAGCAGTTCCAGGATGGGGGGAGGTGAGCAGTTCTTC. Protein sequence: CASSSRMGGGEQFF.

V is TRBV27 and J is TRBJ2-6; weak D call: TRBD2 (6 bases). CDR3 size: 17 residues. V was clipped by 2 bases and J by 1 base, with 12 bases between them. Germline lookup yields CDR1 MNHEY and CDR2 SMNVEV (reference sequence). For the CDR3, the DNA is TGTGCCAGCAGTTTAGCGGGGCTGGGTTCTGGGGCCAACGTCCTGACTTTC. Its protein product is CASSLAGLGSGANVLTF.

The chain has TRBV19 and TRBJ2-3; TRBD2 aligns across 7 bases. Germline values: CDR1 LNHDA, CDR2 SQIVND (reference sequence). The V and J ends lost 4 bases and 6 bases, in that order; junction bases with no gene match: 10. The length of the CDR3 is 15 residues. The CDR3 sequence is CASSKTPGLPDTQYF. The CDR3 nucleotides are TGTGCCAGTAGTAAAACCCCGGGACTACCGGATACGCAGTATTTT.

The chain employs TRBV5-6 and TRBJ1-3; 10 bases fit TRBD1. CDR1 SGHDT and CDR2 YYEEEE come from the germline V gene. There are 17 residues in the CDR3. With 3 bases clipped from V and 0 bases from J, the junction kept 6 bases outside the gene matches. CDR3 coding DNA: TGTGCCAGCAGCTCGGGACAGGGGATCCTCTCTGGAAACACCATATATTTT. Translated, it gives CASSSGQGILSGNTIYF. The full variable domain, in which reference TRBV5-6 and TRBJ1-3 provide the parts outside the CDR3, is DAGVTQSPTHLIKTRGQQVTLRCSPKSGHDTVSWYQQALGQGPQFIFQYYEEEERQRGNFPDRFSGHQFPNYSSELNVNALLLGDSALYLCASSSGQGILSGNTIYFGEGSWLTVV.

This clone was counted a single time. The genes are TRBV9 and TRBJ1-1; D is perhaps TRBD1 (5 bases). The germline V and J ends were trimmed by 6 bases and 1 base, with 10 bases remaining between them. Looked up from germline, CDR1 is SGDLS and CDR2 is YYNGEE. The CDR3 extends over 13 amino acids. The CDR3 nucleotides are TGTGCCAGCACGAGACAGACGAACACTGAAGCTTTCTTT. Amino acid sequence: CASTRQTNTEAFF.

The chain employs TRBV29-1 and TRBJ1-5; 8 positions agree with TRBD1. Germline lookup yields CDR1 SQVTM and CDR2 ANQGSEA. V shed 7 bases and J 4 bases; nucleotides not matched to a gene: 3. The CDR3 length is 12 residues. For the CDR3, the DNA is TGCAGCGCGCGACAGGGGAATCAGCCCCAGCATTTT. It specifies CSARQGNQPQHF. The complete variable domain, with remaining parts taken from reference TRBV29-1 and TRBJ1-5, reads SAVISQKPSRDICQRGTSLTIQCQVDSQVTMMFWYRQQPGQSLTLIATANQGSEATYESGFVIDKFPISRPNLTFSTLTVSNMSPEDSSIYLCSARQGNQPQHFGDGTRLSIL.

This rearrangement joins TRBV19 to TRBJ2-7; TRBD2 is a possible D gene (6 bases). This CDR3 region has 15 residues. With 5 bases removed from V and 3 bases from J, the gap between germline ends came to 17 bases. CDR1 is LNHDA, CDR2 SQIVND, per germline (reference sequence). CDR3 in DNA: TGTGCCAGTAGTTCAGCCACGGGAGTAGTCTACGAGCAGTACTTC. This sequence encodes CASSSATGVVYEQYF.

This chain links TRBV21-1 with TRBJ2-1; the DNA was not compared with TRBD2, the D call given in the table. TRBV21-1 is a documented pseudogene. CDR3 length: 16 residues. CDR3 in amino acids: CASSKESGRGVNEQFF. The CDR3 region has the DNA TGTGCCAGCAGCAAAGAAAGCGGGAGAGGGGTCAATGAGCAGTTCTTC.

The V call is TRBV7-9, the J call TRBJ2-7; a possible D gene is TRBD2 (5 bases). Trimming took 3 bases from V and 5 from J, leaving 14 bases between them. Looked up from germline, CDR1 is SEHNR and CDR2 is FQNEAQ (reference sequence). The CDR3 is 14 residues long. This chain's CDR3 is CASSLGHQRDEQYF. Here the CDR3 DNA reads TGTGCCAGCAGCTTGGGTCACCAGAGGGACGAGCAGTACTTC. The full variable domain, with the rest looked up from reference TRBV7-9 and TRBJ2-7, is DTGVSQNPRHKITKRGQNVTFRCDPISEHNRLYWYRQTLGQGPEFLTYFQNEAQLEKSRLLSDRFSAERPKGSFSTLEIQRTEQGDSAMYLCASSLGHQRDEQYFGPGTRLTVT.

The V and J genes are TRBV10-3 and TRBJ1-2; D is unresolved. There are 13 residues in the CDR3. Germline CDR1 is ENHRY and CDR2 is SYGVKD. The V and J ends lost 0 bases and 2 bases respectively, with 4 bases between them. The CDR3 DNA is TGTGCCATCAGTGAGTCGGGCAACTATGGCTACACCTTC. Protein: CAISESGNYGYTF.